A selection of T cell receptor beta chains follows, all from one sample in a study of PD-1 blockade in mismatch repair-deficient tumors. Using immunoSEQ multiplex PCR, the repertoire was profiled, and TCRdb retains in-frame clones only, with some absent. Among about 84,000 clones listed, 81% were seen once. The sample consisted of peripheral blood, taken 12 weeks after starting pembrolizumab. Receptors originate from an adult with mismatch repair-deficient cancer. Each CDR3 is given with its conserved first and last residue. The D gene is left open where the match is weak. Only part of the rows carry a size: once, few, many, or a class if the clone is expanded.

d_gene,j_gene,v_gene,abundance,CDR3aa,CDR3nt
TRBD2,TRBJ2-7,TRBV5-5,-,CASSFSTSGMYEQYF,TGTGCCAGCAGCTTTTCAACTAGCGGGATGTACGAGCAGTACTTC
TRBD1,TRBJ2-1,TRBV7-6,-,CASSPGGEGNEQFF,TGTGCCAGCAGCCCAGGGGGCGAAGGCAATGAGCAGTTCTTC
-,TRBJ2-7,TRBV7-2,-,CASSLSGYEQYF,TGTGCCAGCAGCTTAAGCGGATACGAGCAGTACTTC
-,TRBJ1-4,TRBV6-4,-,CASSDQPGFGEKLFF,TGTGCCAGCAGTGACCAGCCGGGGTTTGGTGAAAAACTGTTTTTT
-,TRBJ2-7,TRBV5-1,once,CASSSGGIYEQYF,TGCGCCAGCAGCTCAGGAGGGATCTACGAGCAGTACTTC
-,TRBJ2-1,TRBV27,-,CASSRDGVYHNEQFF,TGTGCCAGCAGCAGGGACGGCGTTTATCACAATGAGCAGTTCTTC
-,TRBJ2-1,TRBV19,-,CASSQGYNEQFF,TGTGCCAGTAGTCAGGGGTACAATGAGCAGTTCTTC
TRBD1,TRBJ1-2,TRBV28,once,CASSDRAYGYTF,TGTGCCAGCAGTGACAGGGCCTATGGCTACACCTTC
TRBD2,TRBJ2-3,TRBV4-2,-,CASSPRLAGTDTQYF,TGTGCCAGCAGCCCCCGACTAGCGGGAACAGATACGCAGTATTTT
-,TRBJ2-1,TRBV11-3,-,CASLDQGYNEQFF,TGTGCCAGCCTGGACCAGGGCTACAATGAGCAGTTCTTC
-,TRBJ1-2,TRBV11-2,-,CASSLDSNGYTF,TGTGCCAGCAGCTTAGATTCTAATGGCTACACCTTC
-,TRBJ2-3,TRBV29-1,-,CSVRDKTSTDTQYF,TGCAGCGTAAGGGACAAGACTAGCACAGATACGCAGTATTTT
-,TRBJ2-7,TRBV7-2,-,CASSLDWYEQYF,TGTGCCAGCAGCCTTGACTGGTACGAGCAGTACTTC
TRBD2,TRBJ2-7,TRBV5-1,-,CASSSAGATYEQYF,TGCGCCAGCAGCTCGGCGGGAGCCACCTACGAGCAGTACTTC
-,TRBJ2-7,TRBV4-1,-,CASSQVTRGYEQYF,TGCGCCAGCAGCCAAGTGACTAGGGGTTACGAGCAGTACTTC